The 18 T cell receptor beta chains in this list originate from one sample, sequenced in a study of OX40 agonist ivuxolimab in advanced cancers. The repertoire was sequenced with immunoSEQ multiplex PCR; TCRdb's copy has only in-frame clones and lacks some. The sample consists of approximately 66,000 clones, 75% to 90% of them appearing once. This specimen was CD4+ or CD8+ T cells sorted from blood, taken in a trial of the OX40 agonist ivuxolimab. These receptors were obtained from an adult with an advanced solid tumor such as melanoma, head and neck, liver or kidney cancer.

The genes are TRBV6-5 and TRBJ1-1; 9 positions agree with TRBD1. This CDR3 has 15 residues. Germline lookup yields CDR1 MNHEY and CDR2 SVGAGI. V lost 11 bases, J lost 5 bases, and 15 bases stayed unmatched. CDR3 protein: CAPWGTGNIGTEAFF. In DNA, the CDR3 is TGTGCCCCCTGGGGGACAGGGAATATTGGAACTGAAGCTTTCTTT.

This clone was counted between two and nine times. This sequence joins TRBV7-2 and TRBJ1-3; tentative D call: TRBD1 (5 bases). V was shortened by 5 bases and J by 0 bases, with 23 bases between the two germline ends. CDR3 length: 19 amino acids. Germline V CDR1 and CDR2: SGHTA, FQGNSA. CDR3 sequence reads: CASSAPLGTPGSSGNTIYF. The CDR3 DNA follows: TGTGCCAGCAGCGCCCCGTTAGGGACCCCTGGGAGCTCTGGAAACACCATATATTTT.

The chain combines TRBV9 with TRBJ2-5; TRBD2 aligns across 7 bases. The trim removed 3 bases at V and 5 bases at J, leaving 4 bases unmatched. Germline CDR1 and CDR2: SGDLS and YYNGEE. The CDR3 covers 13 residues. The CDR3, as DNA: TGTGCCAGCAGCGATGGGGGGGAGGAGACCCAGTACTTC. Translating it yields CASSDGGEETQYF.

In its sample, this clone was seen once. This CDR3 reads CASSLAGTGGKYEQYF. CDR3 sequence (DNA): TGTGCCAGCAGTTTAGCGGGGACGGGTGGCAAATACGAGCAGTACTTC. The chain carries TRBV28 and TRBJ2-7, with D possibly matching TRBD2 (6 bases). The CDR3 spans 16 residues. Per the germline V gene, CDR1 is MDHEN and CDR2 is SYDVKM. With 2 bases removed from V and 4 bases from J, the gap between germline ends came to 18 bases.

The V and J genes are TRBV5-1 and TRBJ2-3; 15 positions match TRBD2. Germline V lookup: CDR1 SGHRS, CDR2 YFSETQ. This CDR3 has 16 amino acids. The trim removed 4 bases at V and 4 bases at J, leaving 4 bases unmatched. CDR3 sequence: CASSGGLAGGADTQYF. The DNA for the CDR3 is TGCGCCAGCAGCGGGGGACTAGCGGGAGGTGCAGATACGCAGTATTTT.

The CDR3 protein is CASSVTSGGAYEQYF. The CDR3 region has the DNA TGTGCCAGTAGTGTTACTAGCGGGGGGGCCTACGAGCAGTACTTC. The chain combines TRBV19 with TRBJ2-7; 13 bases are a match to TRBD2. The trim removed 5 bases at V and 2 bases at J, leaving 3 bases unmatched. This CDR3 is built from 15 residues. CDR1 and CDR2 from the germline V gene are LNHDA and SQIVND (reference sequence).

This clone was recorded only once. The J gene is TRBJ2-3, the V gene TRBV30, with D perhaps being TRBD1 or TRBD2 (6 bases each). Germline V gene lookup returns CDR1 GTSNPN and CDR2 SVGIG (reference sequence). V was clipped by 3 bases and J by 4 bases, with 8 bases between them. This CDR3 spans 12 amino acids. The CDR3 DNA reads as TGTGCCTGGAGGAGGGGGGCAGATACGCAGTATTTT. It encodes CAWRRGADTQYF.

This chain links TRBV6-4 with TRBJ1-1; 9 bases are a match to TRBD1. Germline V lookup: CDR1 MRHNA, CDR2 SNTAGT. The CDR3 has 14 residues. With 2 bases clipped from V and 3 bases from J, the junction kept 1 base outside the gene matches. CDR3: CASSDRDRDTEAFF. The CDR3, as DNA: TGTGCCAGCAGTGACCGGGACAGGGACACTGAAGCTTTCTTT.

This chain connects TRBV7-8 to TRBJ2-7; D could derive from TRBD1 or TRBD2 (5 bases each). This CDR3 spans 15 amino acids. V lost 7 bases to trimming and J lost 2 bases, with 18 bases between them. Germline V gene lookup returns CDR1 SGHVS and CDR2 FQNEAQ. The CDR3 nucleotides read TGTGCCAGCACCCCCCGGGGCAGGGATGCCTACGAGCAGTACTTC. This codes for CASTPRGRDAYEQYF.

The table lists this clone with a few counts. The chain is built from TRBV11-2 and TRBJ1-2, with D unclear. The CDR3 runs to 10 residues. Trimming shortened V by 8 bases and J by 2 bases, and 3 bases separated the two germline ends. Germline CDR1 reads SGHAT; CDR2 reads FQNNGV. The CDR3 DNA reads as TGTGCCAGCGGGAACTATGGCTACACCTTC. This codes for CASGNYGYTF.

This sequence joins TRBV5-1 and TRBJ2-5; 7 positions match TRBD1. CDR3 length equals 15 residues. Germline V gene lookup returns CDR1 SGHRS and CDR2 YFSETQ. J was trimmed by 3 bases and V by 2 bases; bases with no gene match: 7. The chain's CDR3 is CASSLIGTEEETQYF. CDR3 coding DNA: TGCGCCAGCAGCTTAATTGGGACAGAGGAAGAGACCCAGTACTTC.

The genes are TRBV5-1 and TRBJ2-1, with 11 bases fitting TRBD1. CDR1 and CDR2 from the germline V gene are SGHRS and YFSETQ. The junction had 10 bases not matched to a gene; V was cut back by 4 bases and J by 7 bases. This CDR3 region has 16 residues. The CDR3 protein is CASSTGGTGGSNEQFF. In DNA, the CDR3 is TGCGCCAGCAGCACCGGAGGGACAGGGGGTTCTAATGAGCAGTTCTTC.

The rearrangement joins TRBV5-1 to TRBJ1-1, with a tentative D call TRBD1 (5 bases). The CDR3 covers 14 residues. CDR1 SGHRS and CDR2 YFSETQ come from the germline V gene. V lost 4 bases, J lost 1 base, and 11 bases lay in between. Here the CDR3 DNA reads TGCGCCAGCAGCCCTGAGGGACGGAACACTGAAGCTTTCTTT. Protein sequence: CASSPEGRNTEAFF.

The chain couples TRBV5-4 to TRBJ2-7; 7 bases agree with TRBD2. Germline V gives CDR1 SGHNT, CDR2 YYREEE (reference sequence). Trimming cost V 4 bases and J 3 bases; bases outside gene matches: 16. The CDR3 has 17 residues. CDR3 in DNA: TGTGCCAGCAGCCGGCTAGGTTCAGGGCGGGGGAACTACGAGCAGTACTTC. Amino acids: CASSRLGSGRGNYEQYF.

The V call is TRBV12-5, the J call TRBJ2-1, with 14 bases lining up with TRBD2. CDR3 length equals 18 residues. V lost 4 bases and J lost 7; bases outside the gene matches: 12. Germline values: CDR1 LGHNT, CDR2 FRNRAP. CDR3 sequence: CASGSTSTSGRAVNEQFF. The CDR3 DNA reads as TGTGCTAGTGGTTCAACCTCGACTAGCGGGAGGGCAGTTAATGAGCAGTTCTTC.

This CDR3 is CASSSQDTQYF. The DNA for the CDR3 is TGTGCCAGTAGTTCACAAGATACGCAGTATTTT. The chain joins TRBV19 to TRBJ2-3, with D hard to call. CDR3 length: 11 amino acids. Deletions cut 5 bases from V and 5 bases from J, with 5 bases between. CDR1 is LNHDA, CDR2 SQIVND, per germline (reference sequence). Looking up the rest from reference TRBV19 and TRBJ2-3 gives the full variable domain: DGGITQSPKYLFRKEGQNVTLSCEQNLNHDAMYWYRQDPGQGLRLIYYSQIVNDFQKGDIAEGYSVSREKKESFPLTVTSAQKNPTAFYLCASSSQDTQYFGPGTRLTVL.

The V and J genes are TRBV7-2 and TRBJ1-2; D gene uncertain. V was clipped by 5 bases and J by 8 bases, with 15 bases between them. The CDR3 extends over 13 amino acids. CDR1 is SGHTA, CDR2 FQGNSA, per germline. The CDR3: CASSPPGSSGYTF. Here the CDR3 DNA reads TGTGCCAGCAGCCCCCCTGGGTCGAGCGGCTACACCTTC. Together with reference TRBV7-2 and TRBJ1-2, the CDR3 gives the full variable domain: GAGVSQSPSNKVTEKGKDVELRCDPISGHTALYWYRQSLGQGLEFLIYFQGNSAPDKSGLPSDRFSAERTGGSVSTLTIQRTQQEDSAVYLCASSPPGSSGYTFGSGTRLTVV.

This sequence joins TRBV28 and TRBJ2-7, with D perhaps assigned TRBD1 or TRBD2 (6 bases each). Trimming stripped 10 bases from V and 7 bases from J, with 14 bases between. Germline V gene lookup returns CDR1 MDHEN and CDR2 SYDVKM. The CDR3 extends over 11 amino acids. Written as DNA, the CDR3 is TGTGCCACCCGGGGGCGGAAAGAGCAGTACTTC. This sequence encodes CATRGRKEQYF.